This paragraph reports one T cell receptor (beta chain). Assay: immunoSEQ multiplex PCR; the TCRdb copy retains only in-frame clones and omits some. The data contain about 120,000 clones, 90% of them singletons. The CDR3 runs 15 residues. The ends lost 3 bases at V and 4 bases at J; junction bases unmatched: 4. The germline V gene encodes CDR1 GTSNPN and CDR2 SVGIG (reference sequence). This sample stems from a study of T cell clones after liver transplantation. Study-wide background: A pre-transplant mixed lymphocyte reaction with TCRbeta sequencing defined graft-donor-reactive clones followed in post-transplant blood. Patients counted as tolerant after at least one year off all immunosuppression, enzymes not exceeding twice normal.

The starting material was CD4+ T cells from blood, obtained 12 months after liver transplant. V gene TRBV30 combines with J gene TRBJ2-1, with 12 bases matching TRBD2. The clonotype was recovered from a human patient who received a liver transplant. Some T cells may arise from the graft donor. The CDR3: CAWSEGLAGYNEQFF. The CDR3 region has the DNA TGTGCCTGGAGCGAAGGACTAGCGGGGTACAATGAGCAGTTCTTC.